The clone carrying this TCR beta chain was counted only a few times. In the authors' workflow: The authors estimated nucleated cell counts from reference gene primer amplification. Only in-frame clones appear in the TCRdb table, and some are missing; sequencing was by immunoSEQ multiplex PCR. The DNA was the basis for D and trimming; V, J and clone size are from that table. The sample contains around 36,000 clones, 75% to 90% of which appear only once. This specimen comes from a study of blood T cell repertoires in COVID-19. About the study: Acute-phase and convalescent COVID-19 samples originated in the United States, Italy and Spain. T cells, B-cell-depleted T cells, or PBMCs supplied cDNA or gDNA.

Germline values: CDR1 SGHNT, CDR2 YYREEE (reference sequence). CDR3 length: 16 amino acids. V gave up 4 bases and J gave up 7 bases; unmatched junction bases: 9. Sequenced input: peripheral blood. The sequence was collected from a man in his fifties or sixties with acute or convalescent COVID-19. V and J are TRBV5-4 and TRBJ1-6; 9 nucleotides line up with TRBD1. CDR3 in amino acids: CASSPTPDRGNSPLHF. DNA for the CDR3: TGTGCCAGCAGCCCGACTCCCGACAGGGGGAATTCACCCCTCCACTTT.